This T cell receptor (beta chain) was captured in a study of early T cells in non-severe SARS-CoV-2 infection. Across the study: Unsorted whole blood bulk RNA was sequenced, with unpaired chains.

This CDR3 spans 11 amino acids. V shed 5 bases and J shed 8 bases, with 12 bases lying between them. In germline, CDR1 is SQVTM, CDR2 ANQGSEA. Separate cDNA molecules each had unique molecular identifiers attached to them. MiXCR was run by TCRdb on the 5' RACE reads, yielding one entry per CDR3 protein. This repertoire shows around 46,000 distinct CDR3 sequences, around a tenth found once; its top ten account for 21%. This clonotype was obtained from an adult who was a healthcare worker with PCR-confirmed SARS-CoV-2 infection or an uninfected control (not recorded which). V is TRBV29-1 and J is TRBJ1-2; D ambiguous. The sequenced sample consisted of whole blood. CDR3 loop: CSVYHGGGYTF. The CDR3 nucleotides are TGCAGCGTTTACCATGGCGGAGGCTACACCTTC.